A selection of T cell receptor beta chains follows, all from one sample in a study of identical twins. TCRdb re-derived calls from the 5' RACE reads in MiXCR, one entry per CDR3 protein. The sample shows 1.5 million to 2 million distinct CDR3 sequences, about 32% of them seen only once. Sequenced material: cord blood. Every receptor here comes from a newborn girl in good health. CDR3s include the opening cysteine and the closing phenylalanine or tryptophan. Each record gives: D gene, J gene, clone size, CDR3 length, V gene, CDR3 protein, CDR3 DNA. D genes are given only for firm matches. Size values are once, few and many counts, or a class for expanded clones, and some rows have none.

D: .; J: TRBJ2-5; size: few; length: 14; V: TRBV2; CDR3: CASSGAGLAETQYF; DNA: TGTGCCAGCAGCGGCGCGGGCTTAGCAGAGACCCAGTACTTC
D: .; J: TRBJ2-7; size: .; length: 10; V: TRBV29-1; CDR3: CSGGLNEQYF; DNA: TGCAGCGGCGGGTTAAACGAGCAGTACTTC
D: .; J: TRBJ2-7; size: few; length: 14; V: TRBV20-1; CDR3: CSARTPTGWDEQYF; DNA: TGCAGTGCTAGAACTCCTACAGGGTGGGACGAGCAGTACTTC
D: TRBD2; J: TRBJ2-3; size: .; length: 16; V: TRBV9; CDR3: CASSVDSGTSTDTQYF; DNA: TGTGCCAGCAGCGTAGACAGCGGGACTAGCACAGATACGCAGTATTTT
D: .; J: TRBJ2-5; size: .; length: 15; V: TRBV18; CDR3: CASSPPRDNQETQYF; DNA: TGTGCCAGCTCACCACCTCGGGACAACCAAGAGACCCAGTACTTC
D: .; J: TRBJ2-4; size: many; length: 13; V: TRBV27; CDR3: CASSPGRQNIQYF; DNA: TGTGCCAGCAGCCCAGGTCGCCAAAACATTCAGTACTTC
D: .; J: TRBJ2-1; size: few; length: 14; V: TRBV29-1; CDR3: CSVESWRGCNEQFF; DNA: TGCAGCGTTGAATCTTGGAGGGGTTGCAATGAGCAGTTCTTC
D: TRBD1; J: TRBJ2-7; size: .; length: 15; V: TRBV6-5; CDR3: CASSGGQGASYEQYF; DNA: TGTGCCAGCAGTGGGGGACAGGGGGCCTCCTACGAGCAGTACTTC
D: TRBD2; J: TRBJ2-3; size: .; length: 15; V: TRBV12-3/TRBV12-4; CDR3: CASSQTSGRRDTQYF; DNA: TGTGCCAGCAGTCAAACAAGCGGGAGGAGAGATACGCAGTATTTT
D: TRBD1; J: TRBJ2-7; size: many; length: 14; V: TRBV5-1; CDR3: CASSLGTGYNEQYF; DNA: TGCGCCAGCAGCTTAGGGACAGGGTACAATGAGCAGTACTTC
D: TRBD2; J: TRBJ2-1; size: once; length: 16; V: TRBV20-1; CDR3: CSARDSSGPRGNEQFF; DNA: TGCAGTGCTAGAGATAGTAGCGGGCCGCGAGGAAATGAGCAGTTCTTC
D: .; J: TRBJ1-6; size: .; length: 14; V: TRBV27; CDR3: CASSLKIENSPLHF; DNA: TGTGCCAGCAGTCTAAAAATCGAGAATTCACCCCTCCACTTT
D: TRBD1; J: TRBJ1-1; size: once; length: 16; V: TRBV20-1; CDR3: CSARIGGQGKNTEAFF; DNA: TGCAGTGCTAGAATCGGGGGACAGGGGAAAAACACTGAAGCTTTCTTT
D: TRBD1; J: TRBJ1-6; size: .; length: 15; V: TRBV2; CDR3: CASSDFRDSVFTLHF; DNA: TGTGCCAGCAGCGATTTCCGGGACAGTGTCTTCACCCTCCACTTT
D: TRBD2; J: TRBJ2-1; size: many; length: 17; V: TRBV5-1; CDR3: CASSLGVSGTPYNEQFF; DNA: TGCGCCAGCAGCTTGGGGGTTAGCGGGACCCCCTACAATGAGCAGTTCTTC
D: .; J: TRBJ1-2; size: .; length: 13; V: TRBV20-1; CDR3: CSANYGTNYGYTF; DNA: TGCAGTGCTAACTACGGGACCAACTATGGCTACACCTTC
D: .; J: TRBJ2-7; size: .; length: 15; V: TRBV5-5; CDR3: CASSLAAGHFYEQYF; DNA: TGTGCCAGCAGCTTGGCCGCGGGACACTTCTACGAGCAGTACTTC
D: .; J: TRBJ2-4; size: few; length: 14; V: TRBV28; CDR3: CASSLGALENIQYF; DNA: TGTGCCAGCAGTTTAGGGGCTCTGGAAAACATTCAGTACTTC
D: .; J: TRBJ1-1; size: .; length: 16; V: TRBV13; CDR3: CASSSLGREMNTEAFF; DNA: TGTGCCAGCAGCTCCCTGGGTCGGGAGATGAACACTGAAGCTTTCTTT
D: .; J: TRBJ2-3; size: few; length: 14; V: TRBV12-3/TRBV12-4; CDR3: CASSLGHYGGTQYF; DNA: TGTGCCAGCAGTTTAGGCCACTACGGCGGTACGCAGTATTTT
D: TRBD1; J: TRBJ2-7; size: .; length: 15; V: TRBV28; CDR3: CASSWDDRASYEQYF; DNA: TGTGCCAGCAGTTGGGACGACAGGGCAAGCTACGAGCAGTACTTC
D: .; J: TRBJ2-5; size: .; length: 13; V: TRBV25-1; CDR3: CASSDRAGETQYF; DNA: TGTGCCAGCAGTGACAGGGCGGGAGAGACCCAGTACTTC
D: .; J: TRBJ2-3; size: .; length: 17; V: TRBV4-1; CDR3: CASSQSGYGQIADTQYF; DNA: TGCGCCAGCAGCCAGAGCGGGTACGGCCAAATCGCAGATACGCAGTATTTT
D: TRBD1; J: TRBJ2-4; size: .; length: 15; V: TRBV20-1; CDR3: CSAPDRGRAKNIQYF; DNA: TGCAGTGCTCCGGACAGGGGGAGGGCCAAAAACATTCAGTACTTC
D: TRBD2; J: TRBJ2-3; size: .; length: 17; V: TRBV5-5; CDR3: CASSLALAGVGTDTQYF; DNA: TGTGCCAGCAGCTTGGCACTAGCGGGGGTAGGAACAGATACGCAGTATTTT
D: .; J: TRBJ1-1; size: few; length: 12; V: TRBV20-1; CDR3: CSARALNTEAFF; DNA: TGCAGTGCCAGGGCTTTGAACACTGAAGCTTTCTTT
D: .; J: TRBJ1-5; size: .; length: 15; V: TRBV10-3; CDR3: CAISDPAMGNQPQHF; DNA: TGTGCCATCAGTGACCCAGCTATGGGCAATCAGCCCCAGCATTTT
D: TRBD1; J: TRBJ2-5; size: .; length: 13; V: TRBV12-3/TRBV12-4; CDR3: CASNKDRRETQYF; DNA: TGTGCCAGCAATAAGGACAGGAGGGAGACCCAGTACTTC
D: .; J: TRBJ2-5; size: .; length: 14; V: TRBV7-2; CDR3: CASSLALIQETQYF; DNA: TGTGCCAGCAGCTTAGCGCTAATTCAAGAGACCCAGTACTTC